This TCR beta chain was obtained from a study of siplizumab effects on memory and regulatory T cells. Generated by immunoSEQ multiplex PCR, the TCRdb table keeps only in-frame clones and is missing some. The sample holds approximately 84,000 clones, approximately 95% seen once. The CDR3 sequence is 16 residues long. Germline V lookup: CDR1 ENHRY, CDR2 SYGVKD. Trimming cost V 0 bases and J 3 bases; bases outside gene matches: 5. Sequencing was carried out using CD8+ T cells sorted from blood. The chain recombines TRBV10-3 with TRBJ1-5; 7 bases are shared with TRBD1. The source is a human donor in good health. In DNA form, the CDR3 reads TGTGCCATCAGTGAGTCGGCAGGGGGTCCCAATCAGCCCCAGCATTTT. This gives the protein CAISESAGGPNQPQHF.